The 26 T cell receptor beta chains below come from one sample, sequenced in a study of shared clonotypes between healthy human individuals (dated by TCRdb to 2018 to 2021). The library was produced with the immunoSEQ multiplex PCR assay. This immuneACCESS table, as held by TCRdb, lists in-frame sequences with V and J called but not all clones. Of the missing ones, under half trace to an unresolved V gene in checked studies; the others have no known cause. Present in this sample are roughly 1,500,000 clones, under 99% of which were seen just once. The biggest ten clones account for roughly 0.45% of the sample. The sequencing input was naive CD4+ T cells sorted from blood. The cell subset or site label here, explained by the study, means: CD45RA+ positively selected. The receptors derive from a man aged 25-40 years in good health.

This CDR3 is CASSQSRETQYF. CDR3 DNA sequence: TGTGCCAGCAGCCAATCCCGAGAGACCCAGTACTTC. This chain joins TRBV16 and TRBJ2-5, with unresolved D. Germline CDR1 reads KGHSY; CDR2 reads FQNENV. The V end lost 0 bases, the J end lost 4 bases, and 3 bases lay between the germline ends. This CDR3 is 12 amino acids long.

This clone appeared a few times. V is TRBV5-5 and J is TRBJ2-5; 8 nucleotides align to TRBD2. V was pared by 4 bases and J by 9 bases, with 17 bases of the junction left unmatched. The V gene's germline CDR1 is SGHKS and CDR2 YYEKEE (reference sequence). The CDR3 covers 16 residues. The CDR3 protein is CASSQAAGGYMGAQYF. As DNA, the CDR3 is TGTGCCAGCAGCCAGGCGGCGGGAGGATACATGGGGGCCCAGTACTTC. The full variable domain, rest sourced from reference TRBV5-5 and TRBJ2-5, is DAGVTQSPTHLIKTRGQQVTLRCSPISGHKSVSWYQQVLGQGPQFIFQYYEKEERGRGNFPDRFSARQFPNYSSELNVNALLLGDSALYLCASSQAAGGYMGAQYFGPGTRLLVL.

This chain links TRBV5-1 with TRBJ1-1; D call uncertain. Germline CDR1 reads SGHRS; CDR2 reads YFSETQ. V lost 0 bases and J 6 bases, leaving 9 bases between the germline ends. The CDR3 has 13 residues. CDR3 sequence reads: CASSLVGSSEAFF. CDR3 coding DNA: TGCGCCAGCAGCTTGGTAGGGAGCTCTGAAGCTTTCTTT.

The V and J genes are TRBV7-3 and TRBJ1-1; 7 bases agree with TRBD1. CDR1 and CDR2 from the germline V gene are SGHTA and FQGTGA. The CDR3 sequence is 14 residues long. V dropped 5 bases and J dropped 5; count of bases not matched to a gene: 8. Here the CDR3 DNA reads TGTGCCAGCAGCCAGTCAGGGGGGAGGACTGAAGCTTTCTTT. Translation: CASSQSGGRTEAFF.

V is TRBV19 and J is TRBJ1-1, with D perhaps TRBD1 (5 bases). CDR1 LNHDA and CDR2 SQIVND come from the germline V gene (reference sequence). CDR3 length: 14 residues. V gave up 4 bases and J gave up 1 base, with 10 bases separating them. Here the CDR3 reads CASSTRVGNTEAFF. As DNA, the CDR3 is TGTGCCAGTAGTACCAGGGTTGGGAACACTGAAGCTTTCTTT.

The V gene is TRBV4-1, the J gene TRBJ2-7; D could derive from TRBD1 or TRBD2 (5 bases each). Germline V gene lookup returns CDR1 MGHRA and CDR2 YSYEKL. This CDR3 region has 14 residues. V was shortened by 5 bases and J by 7 bases, with 18 bases between the two germline ends. The chain's CDR3 is CASSTPGTPGEQYF. The CDR3, as DNA: TGCGCCAGCAGCACTCCCGGGACCCCCGGAGAGCAGTACTTC.

The chain carries TRBV7-2 and TRBJ1-1; D unresolved. The ends were cut back, 2 bases at V and 4 bases at J, with 5 bases in the middle. Germline assignment: CDR1 SGHTA and CDR2 FQGNSA. The CDR3 runs to 12 residues. The DNA of the CDR3 is TGTGCCAGCAGCTTATATCGCACTGAAGCTTTCTTT. Translation gives CASSLYRTEAFF.

For the CDR3, the DNA is TGCGCCAGCAGCTACACCTTTCCTAGCGGCCTTGGAGAGACCCAGTACTTC. Its protein product is CASSYTFPSGLGETQYF. This chain uses TRBV5-1 with TRBJ2-5, with 7 bases fitting TRBD2. V lost 3 bases and J lost 4; bases outside the gene matches: 15. CDR3 length: 17 residues. Per germline, CDR1 SGHRS and CDR2 YFSETQ.

V usage is TRBV6-5 and J usage is TRBJ1-2; D may be TRBD1 (6 bases). V dropped 6 bases and J dropped 5 bases, with 13 bases sitting between them. The germline CDR1 and CDR2 sequences are MNHEY and SVGAGI. This CDR3 comprises 13 residues. The CDR3 DNA follows: TGTGCCAGCAGGAAAACAGGGTTTTATGGCTACACCTTC. Its protein product is CASRKTGFYGYTF.

The chain uses TRBV18 and TRBJ2-3; D possibly matches TRBD1 or TRBD2 (7 bases each). Germline V gene lookup returns CDR1 KGHSH and CDR2 LQKENI. The V gene lost 6 bases and the J gene lost 6 bases, with 16 bases spanning the gap. The CDR3 has 14 amino acids. The CDR3 reads CASSGRDRLDTQYF. The CDR3 DNA sequence: TGTGCCAGCTCTGGGAGGGACAGACTGGATACGCAGTATTTT.

This rearrangement joins TRBV27 to TRBJ2-2; maybe TRBD2 (5 bases). The CDR3 extends over 13 amino acids. Germline loops: CDR1 MNHEY, CDR2 SMNVEV (reference sequence). Trimming shortened V by 2 bases and J by 8 bases, and 9 bases separated the two germline ends. The CDR3 is CASSLPEGGELFF. The CDR3 DNA reads as TGTGCCAGCAGTTTACCTGAGGGTGGGGAGCTGTTTTTT.

The chain employs TRBV2 and TRBJ2-7; D is possibly TRBD1 (5 bases). V was pared by 8 bases and J by 4 bases, with 18 bases between. From germline, CDR1 is SNHLY and CDR2 FYNNEI. CDR3 length: 14 residues. CDR3 DNA sequence: TGTGCCAGCGGGGCGGCAGGCCGGATATACGAGCAGTACTTC. Translating it yields CASGAAGRIYEQYF. The whole variable domain, filled in from reference TRBV2 and TRBJ2-7, reads EPEVTQTPSHQVTQMGQEVILRCVPISNHLYFYWYRQILGQKVEFLVSFYNNEISEKSEIFDDQFSVERPDGSNFTLKIRSTKLEDSAMYFCASGAAGRIYEQYFGPGTRLTVT.

This chain joins TRBV9 and TRBJ2-3; 12 bases agree with TRBD2. V was clipped by 1 base and J by 3 bases; unmatched bases: 9. CDR1 and CDR2 from the germline V gene are SGDLS and YYNGEE. This CDR3 has 18 amino acids. CDR3 protein: CASSVRLLAGGGTDTQYF. The CDR3 DNA reads as TGTGCCAGCAGCGTAAGATTACTAGCGGGAGGAGGGACAGATACGCAGTATTTT. Full variable domain (outside the CDR3, taken from reference TRBV9 and TRBJ2-3): DSGVTQTPKHLITATGQRVTLRCSPRSGDLSVYWYQQSLDQGLQFLIQYYNGEERAKGNILERFSAQQFPDLHSELNLSSLELGDSALYFCASSVRLLAGGGTDTQYFGPGTRLTVL.

This rearrangement joins TRBV5-4 to TRBJ2-5; D ambiguous. This CDR3 spans 16 amino acids. V was trimmed by 0 bases and J by 0 bases, leaving 12 bases between them. In germline, CDR1 is SGHNT, CDR2 YYREEE (reference sequence). The CDR3 sequence: CASSLASGRNQETQYF. In DNA form, the CDR3 reads TGTGCCAGCAGCTTGGCTTCGGGCAGAAACCAAGAGACCCAGTACTTC.

This chain links TRBV9 with TRBJ2-3; D perhaps matches TRBD2 (5 bases). Trimming pared 3 bases from V and 4 bases from J, leaving 12 bases between. This CDR3 is built from 14 residues. Germline V gene data show CDR1 as SGDLS and CDR2 as YYNGEE. The CDR3 DNA sequence: TGTGCCAGCAGCGGCGGACTGATACCAGATACGCAGTATTTT. Translation: CASSGGLIPDTQYF.

V gene TRBV19 combines with J gene TRBJ1-1; 7 positions agree with TRBD1. The CDR3 sequence is 17 residues long. The ends lost 1 base at V and 0 bases at J; junction bases unmatched: 8. Germline CDR1 and CDR2: LNHDA and SQIVND (reference sequence). The CDR3 here is CASSIGGGGQMNTEAFF. CDR3 DNA: TGTGCCAGTAGTATAGGAGGGGGGGGACAGATGAACACTGAAGCTTTCTTT. The variable domain in full, completed from reference TRBV19 and TRBJ1-1, reads DGGITQSPKYLFRKEGQNVTLSCEQNLNHDAMYWYRQDPGQGLRLIYYSQIVNDFQKGDIAEGYSVSREKKESFPLTVTSAQKNPTAFYLCASSIGGGGQMNTEAFFGQGTRLTVV.

The chain couples TRBV7-2 to TRBJ2-1, with D maybe TRBD1 (5 bases). Deletions cut 1 base from V and 5 bases from J, with 15 bases between. The CDR3 has 16 residues. Per the germline V gene, CDR1 is SGHTA and CDR2 is FQGNSA. CDR3: CASSLVRDGLNNEQFF. The CDR3 nucleotides read TGTGCCAGCAGCTTAGTCAGGGATGGGCTCAACAATGAGCAGTTCTTC.

The chain joins TRBV27 to TRBJ2-1, with 9 bases matching TRBD2. Unmatched junction bases numbered 12, after V lost 2 bases and J lost 7 bases. This CDR3 spans 17 amino acids. Germline assignment: CDR1 MNHEY and CDR2 SMNVEV (reference sequence). CDR3 residues: CASSLRGRASGTNEQFF. In nucleotides, the CDR3 is TGTGCCAGCAGTTTAAGGGGCCGCGCTAGCGGGACGAATGAGCAGTTCTTC.

Worth noting for this clone: Different DNA sequences within this sample yield the same CDR3. This rearrangement joins TRBV7-9 to TRBJ2-1; D may match TRBD1 or TRBD2 (5 bases each). This CDR3 spans 15 amino acids. The V gene lost 4 bases and the J gene lost 0 bases, with 10 bases spanning the gap. Germline lookup yields CDR1 SEHNR and CDR2 FQNEAQ (reference sequence). Written as DNA, the CDR3 is TGTGCCAGCAGCTCCGGGACGAGCTCCTACAATGAGCAGTTCTTC. Translation gives CASSSGTSSYNEQFF.

This rearrangement joins TRBV5-1 to TRBJ1-3, with unresolved D. The germline CDR1 and CDR2 sequences are SGHRS and YFSETQ. Between the trimmed V and J ends, which lost 7 bases and 0 bases, there was a span of 11 bases. This CDR3 comprises 14 residues. CDR3 nucleotides: TGCGCCAGCGGAGACGGAAACTCTGGAAACACCATATATTTT. Translating gives CASGDGNSGNTIYF. Full variable domain (remainder filled in from reference TRBV5-1 and TRBJ1-3): KAGVTQTPRYLIKTRGQQVTLSCSPISGHRSVSWYQQTPGQGLQFLFEYFSETQRNKGNFPGRFSGRQFSNSRSEMNVSTLELGDSALYLCASGDGNSGNTIYFGEGSWLTVV.

This clone was observed a single time. V gene TRBV18 combines with J gene TRBJ1-6, with a possible D match to TRBD1 (5 bases). Germline CDR1 KGHSH, CDR2 LQKENI. V shed 0 bases and J shed 4 bases, with 7 bases lying between them. CDR3 size: 15 residues. The CDR3 sequence is CASSPPGGYNSPLHF. The CDR3 bases are TGTGCCAGCTCACCACCGGGGGGATATAATTCACCCCTCCACTTT.

The chain recombines TRBV19 with TRBJ2-7, with TRBD1 matching over 11 bases. Germline V CDR1 and CDR2: LNHDA, SQIVND (reference sequence). The junction had 6 bases not matched to a gene; V was cut back by 9 bases and J by 2 bases. This CDR3 comprises 14 residues. The CDR3 DNA reads as TGTGCCAGCCTCCCGGGACAGGGGGCCTACGAGCAGTACTTC. Protein sequence: CASLPGQGAYEQYF.

The J gene is TRBJ2-2, the V gene TRBV5-4; 14 nucleotides match TRBD2. This CDR3 spans 16 amino acids. From germline, CDR1 is SGHNT and CDR2 YYREEE (reference sequence). V lost 3 bases, J lost 6 bases, and 4 bases stayed unmatched. The chain's CDR3 is CASSWGLAGVAGELFF. The DNA of the CDR3 is TGTGCCAGCAGCTGGGGACTAGCGGGAGTCGCCGGGGAGCTGTTTTTT.

This clone was recorded once. This rearrangement joins TRBV10-3 to TRBJ1-2, with D unclear. Germline values: CDR1 ENHRY, CDR2 SYGVKD. The CDR3 is 15 amino acids. V lost 2 bases and J 2 bases, leaving 12 bases between the germline ends. CDR3: CAISESRGRNYGYTF. For the CDR3, the DNA is TGTGCCATCAGTGAGAGTCGCGGCAGGAACTATGGCTACACCTTC.

The gene calls are TRBV18 and TRBJ1-1; possibly TRBD1 for D (5 bases). Trimming pared 1 base from V and 3 bases from J, leaving 15 bases between. Germline V gives CDR1 KGHSH, CDR2 LQKENI. The CDR3 is made up of 16 amino acids. CDR3 sequence (DNA): TGTGCCAGCTCACCACGGCCTGCCTTGGGGGACACTGAAGCTTTCTTT. This gives the protein CASSPRPALGDTEAFF.

The chain is built from TRBV29-1 and TRBJ1-2, with unresolved D. CDR1 and CDR2 (germline): SQVTM, ANQGSEA. Trimming removed 5 bases from V and 3 bases from J, with 13 bases in between. The CDR3 consists of 13 residues. The CDR3 protein is CSVREPRDYGYTF. In nucleotides, the CDR3 is TGCAGCGTTCGGGAACCCCGGGACTATGGCTACACCTTC.